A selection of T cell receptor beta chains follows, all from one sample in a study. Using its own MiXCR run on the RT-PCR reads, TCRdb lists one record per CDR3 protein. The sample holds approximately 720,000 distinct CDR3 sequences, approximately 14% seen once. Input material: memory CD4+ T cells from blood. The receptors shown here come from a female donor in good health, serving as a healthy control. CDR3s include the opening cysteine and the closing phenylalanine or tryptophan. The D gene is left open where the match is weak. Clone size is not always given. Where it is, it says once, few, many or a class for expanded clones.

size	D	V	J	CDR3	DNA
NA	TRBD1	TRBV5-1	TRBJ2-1	CASSEGTGDEQFF	TGCGCCAGCAGTGAGGGGACAGGAGACGAGCAGTTCTTC
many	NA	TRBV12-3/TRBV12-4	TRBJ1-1	CASSADQAAGAFF	TGTGCCAGCAGTGCCGATCAGGCGGCAGGAGCTTTCTTT
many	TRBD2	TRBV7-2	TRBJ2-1	CASSLLTSGSYNEQFF	TGTGCCAGCAGCCTCCTCACTAGCGGTTCCTACAATGAGCAGTTCTTC
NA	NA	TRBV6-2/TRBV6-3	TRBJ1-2	CASSYSRGLVYGYTF	TGTGCCAGCAGTTACTCGCGGGGGCTGGTTTATGGCTACACCTTC
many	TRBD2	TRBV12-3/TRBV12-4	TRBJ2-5	CASSPMTSGHQETQYF	TGTGCCAGCAGTCCGATGACTAGCGGGCACCAAGAGACCCAGTACTTC
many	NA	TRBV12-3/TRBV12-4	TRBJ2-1	CASSFLTSSYNEQFF	TGTGCCAGCAGTTTCCTGACAAGCTCCTACAATGAGCAGTTCTTC
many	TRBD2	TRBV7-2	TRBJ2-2	CASSLDGGMNTGELFF	TGTGCCAGCAGCTTAGACGGGGGGATGAACACCGGGGAGCTGTTTTTT
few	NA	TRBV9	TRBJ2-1	CASSLVAGGHNEQFF	TGTGCCAGCAGCTTAGTGGCGGGCGGGCACAATGAGCAGTTCTTC
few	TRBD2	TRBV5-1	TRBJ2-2	CASSPTLVRAGETGELFF	TGCGCCAGCAGCCCGACCCTCGTGAGGGCGGGAGAGACCGGGGAGCTGTTTTTT
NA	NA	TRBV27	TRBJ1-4	CASSQGVVPANEKLFF	TGTGCCAGCAGCCAAGGGGTAGTCCCCGCTAATGAAAAACTGTTTTTT
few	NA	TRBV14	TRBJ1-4	CASSQAGSHARLFF	TGTGCCAGCAGCCAAGCAGGGTCCCACGCCAGACTGTTTTTT
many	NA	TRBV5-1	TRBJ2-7	CASSPGTPYEQYF	TGCGCCAGCAGCCCCGGGACCCCCTACGAGCAGTACTTC
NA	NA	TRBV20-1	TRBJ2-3	CSPPGGSDTQYF	TGCAGTCCCCCTGGGGGTTCAGATACGCAGTATTTT
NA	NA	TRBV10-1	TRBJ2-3	CASRATGFTDTQYF	TGCGCCAGCAGAGCGACGGGATTCACAGATACGCAGTATTTT
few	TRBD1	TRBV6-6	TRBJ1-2	CASSNGDRVERYF	TGTGCCAGCAGCAACGGGGACAGGGTGGAACGATACTTC
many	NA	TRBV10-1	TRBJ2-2	CASSRQNTGELFF	TGCGCCAGCAGTCGGCAAAACACCGGGGAGCTGTTTTTT
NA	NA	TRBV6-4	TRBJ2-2	CASSVNQATGELFF	TGTGCCAGCAGTGTAAACCAGGCAACGGGGGAGCTGTTTTTT
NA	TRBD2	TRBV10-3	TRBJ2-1	CAITKTSGSNEQFF	TGTGCCATCACGAAGACTAGCGGGAGTAATGAGCAGTTCTTC
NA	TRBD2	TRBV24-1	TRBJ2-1	CATSDSGSGAYNEQFF	TGTGCCACCAGTGATAGTGGTAGCGGGGCCTACAATGAGCAGTTCTTC
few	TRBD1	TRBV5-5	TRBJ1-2	CASSLAPDRGYGYTF	TGTGCCAGCAGCTTAGCCCCGGACAGGGGGTATGGCTACACCTTC
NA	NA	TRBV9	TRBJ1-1	CASSGIGGYTEAFF	TGTGCCAGCAGCGGGATCGGTGGGTACACTGAAGCTTTCTTT
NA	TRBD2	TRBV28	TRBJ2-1	CASSSPLLAGENEQFF	TGTGCCAGCAGTTCCCCGTTACTAGCGGGAGAGAATGAGCAGTTCTTC
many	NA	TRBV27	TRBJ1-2	CASKVSAARGYTF	TGTGCCAGCAAGGTTTCGGCAGCCCGTGGCTACACCTTC
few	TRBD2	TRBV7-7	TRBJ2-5	CASSQRHSGIGETQYF	TGTGCTAGCAGCCAACGCCATAGCGGGATTGGGGAGACCCAGTACTTC
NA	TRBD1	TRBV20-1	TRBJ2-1	CSARVGTGTYNEQFF	TGCAGTGCTAGAGTGGGGACAGGGACTTACAATGAGCAGTTCTTC
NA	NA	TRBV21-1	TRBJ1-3	CASSKRRDLGSGNTIYF	TGTGCCAGCAGCAAGCGACGGGACCTGGGCTCTGGAAACACCATATATTTT
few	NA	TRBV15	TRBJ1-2	CATSRDLGRGYTF	TGTGCCACCAGCAGAGATCTTGGAAGAGGCTACACCTTC
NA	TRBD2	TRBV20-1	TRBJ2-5	CSAVAGGPWETQYF	TGCAGTGCTGTAGCGGGAGGGCCCTGGGAGACCCAGTACTTC
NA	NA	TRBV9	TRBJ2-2	CASSALPGAGELFF	TGTGCCAGCAGCGCTCTCCCTGGGGCCGGGGAGCTGTTTTTT
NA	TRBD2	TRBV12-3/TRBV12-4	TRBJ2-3	CASGTSGKDTQYF	TGTGCCTCCGGGACTAGCGGGAAAGATACGCAGTATTTT
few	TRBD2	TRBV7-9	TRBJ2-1	CASSWGTSGRGEQFF	TGTGCCAGCAGCTGGGGGACTAGCGGGAGAGGCGAGCAGTTCTTC
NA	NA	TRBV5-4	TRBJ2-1	CASSQKGEQFF	TGTGCCAGCAGCCAGAAGGGGGAGCAGTTCTTC
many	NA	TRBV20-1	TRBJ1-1	CSARPGMNTEAFF	TGCAGTGCTAGGCCGGGTATGAACACTGAAGCTTTCTTT
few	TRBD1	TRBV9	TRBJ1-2	CASSVAPQQGMDGYTF	TGTGCCAGCAGCGTAGCTCCCCAACAGGGGATGGATGGCTACACCTTC
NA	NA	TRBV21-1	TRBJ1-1	CARQTGVTEAFF	TGTGCCAGACAGACAGGGGTCACTGAAGCTTTCTTT
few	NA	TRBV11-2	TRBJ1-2	CASSFGGSFGGYTF	TGTGCCAGCAGCTTCGGGGGATCCTTTGGTGGCTACACCTTC
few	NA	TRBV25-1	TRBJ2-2	CASSDRQGSTGELFF	TGTGCCAGCAGTGATCGGCAGGGATCCACCGGGGAGCTGTTTTTT
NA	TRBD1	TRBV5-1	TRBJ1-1	CASKGQGGNTEAFF	TGCGCCAGCAAAGGCCAGGGGGGGAACACTGAAGCTTTCTTT
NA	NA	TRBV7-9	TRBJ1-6	CASSVTGPLHF	TGTGCCAGCAGCGTGACAGGACCCCTCCACTTT
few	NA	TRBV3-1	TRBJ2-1	CASSPHAGNEQFF	TGTGCCAGCAGCCCACACGCGGGTAATGAGCAGTTCTTC
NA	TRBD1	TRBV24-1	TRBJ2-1	CATSATGGPGDNEQFF	TGTGCCACCAGTGCGACAGGGGGCCCCGGGGACAATGAGCAGTTCTTC
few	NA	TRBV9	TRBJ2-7	CASSVGAEFPYEQYF	TGTGCCAGCAGCGTAGGGGCGGAGTTCCCCTACGAGCAGTACTTC
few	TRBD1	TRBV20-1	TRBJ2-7	CTLSSDRASEQYF	TGCACTCTCTCATCGGACAGGGCGAGCGAGCAGTACTTC
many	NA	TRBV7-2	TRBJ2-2	CASSLARGTGELFF	TGTGCCAGCAGCTTAGCTAGGGGCACCGGGGAGCTGTTTTTT
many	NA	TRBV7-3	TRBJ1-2	CASSLHENYGYTF	TGTGCCAGCAGCTTACACGAGAACTATGGCTACACCTTC
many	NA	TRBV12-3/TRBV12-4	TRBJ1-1	CASCLEANTEAFF	TGTGCCAGCTGCCTAGAGGCGAACACTGAAGCTTTCTTT
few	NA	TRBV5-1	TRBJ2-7	CASSTGNPGIPVQYF	TGCGCCAGCAGTACAGGGAATCCCGGAATCCCCGTTCAGTACTTC
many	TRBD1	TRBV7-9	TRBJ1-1	CASSLPGGSETEAFF	TGTGCCAGCAGCCTCCCAGGGGGCAGTGAGACTGAAGCTTTCTTT
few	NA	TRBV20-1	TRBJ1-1	CSAVPLWAFF	TGCAGTGCCGTACCGTTGTGGGCTTTCTTT
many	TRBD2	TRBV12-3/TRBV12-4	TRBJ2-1	CASRVTSGSHEQFF	TGTGCCAGCAGGGTGACTAGCGGGAGCCATGAGCAGTTCTTC
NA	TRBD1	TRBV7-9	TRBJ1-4	CASSTGQTRNEKLFF	TGTGCCAGCAGCACGGGACAGACGAGGAATGAAAAACTGTTTTTT
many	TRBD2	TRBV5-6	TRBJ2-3	CASSIAGGTDTQYF	TGTGCCAGCAGCATAGCGGGGGGGACAGATACGCAGTATTTT